The T cell receptor (beta chain) described here comes from a study of OX40 agonist ivuxolimab in advanced cancers. Background on the whole study: Ivuxolimab, which targeted the costimulatory receptor OX40 (CD134), was an agonistic, fully human IgG2 monoclonal antibody. The dose-escalation cohort was 82.7% male with a mean age of about 60 years, ranging from roughly 23 to 90. Patients were allowed to have had prior anti-PD-1, anti-PD-L1 or anti-CTLA-4 therapy, and around 41% of the dose-escalation patients had previously received checkpoint inhibitors. Partial responses occurred in three dose-escalation patients: two with cutaneous melanoma and one with hepatocellular carcinoma. The point of sequencing TCRbeta in the periphery was to test whether ivuxolimab changed TCR sequence diversity and drove clonal T-cell expansion. The paper covers the monotherapy dose-escalation part of the phase I ivuxolimab trial, which included N = 52 patients. Intravenous ivuxolimab was administered to patients every 2 weeks at six dose levels: 0.01, 0.1, 0.3, 1.5, 3 and 10 mg/kg. Of the roughly 54 dose-escalation patients, hepatocellular carcinoma was present in 19, melanoma in around 15, renal cell carcinoma in 9 and head and neck cancer in 9. General study outcomes and caveats: Low levels of normalized T-cell clonal expansion were also shown by some nonresponding patients. In the 0.1-3.0 mg/kg groups, partial responders had among the lowest normalized peripheral clonal expansion, particularly in CD8+ T cells. Antigen specificity was not determined for the clonally expanded peripheral T cells. At doses of 0.1 to 3.0 mg/kg, clonal expansion of both CD4+ and CD8+ T cells in blood was seen between baseline and week 6. After ivuxolimab, CD8+ T cells had more expanded clones than CD4+ T cells on average.

Genomic DNA was extracted from sorted cells for sequencing of the TCRbeta CDR3 region. TCRbeta CDR3 regions were sequenced using the immunoSEQ Assay. Not all clones reach the TCRdb copy of this immuneACCESS table, which keeps in-frame sequences only. Checked studies attribute under half of the gap to unresolved V genes and leave the rest unexplained. This sample is represented by around 44,000 clones; about 90% of them were singletons. The top ten hold over 0.3% of the sample. The trial excluded patients who had a history of autoimmune disease or who were on systemic immunosuppression. Peripheral blood for TCR sequencing was drawn from every dose cohort at baseline, at cycle 4 day 1 and at cycle 7 day 1. The samples were taken from a phase I, first-in-human, multicenter, open-label dose-escalation trial of ivuxolimab. Adults with locally advanced or metastatic head and neck squamous cell, hepatocellular, melanoma or renal cell carcinoma were enrolled in the trial. Before TCR sequencing, CD4+ and CD8+ T cells were separately sorted from peripheral blood.

CDR1 and CDR2 are read off the germline V gene as LGHNA and YNFKEQ. Spanning cysteine to phenylalanine, the CDR3 consists of 12 amino acids. The sequence is cut down to CDR3 DNA, 36 bases in frame from base 1. Cut back by 1 base and 1 base, the V and J ends lie 1 base apart. Comment on this clone: Its antigen is still unknown. Base quality data are lacking; no much larger clone is found one base away.

Rearrangement joined TRBV4-2 to TRBJ2-5, with no confident D gene call. The sample here was CD4+ or CD8+ T cells sorted from blood, taken in a trial of the OX40 agonist ivuxolimab. This TCR came from an adult with an advanced solid tumor such as melanoma, head and neck, liver or kidney cancer. The DNA is TGTGCCAGCAGCCAAGCCCAAGAGACCCAGTACTTC. Its coded protein is CASSQAQETQYF.